This T cell receptor beta chain was obtained from a study of T cells in Graves' hyperthyroidism and ophthalmopathy. This clonotype was counted ten times or more. Template material for amplifying TCR beta CDR3 regions consisted of RNA transcripts. Researchers ran a first-round RT-PCR on the TCR CDR3 using the HTBI primer set. MiXCR, applied by TCRdb to the multiplex PCR reads, yields one record per CDR3 protein. The table has fewer than 200,000 distinct CDR3 sequences, over 15% seen once. Specimen: blood. The sequence came from a woman in her forties or fifties with Graves' hyperthyroidism.

The CDR3 coding sequence is TGCAGTGCTAGAGAGAGTCACCACAATCAGCCCCAGCATTTT. Residues: CSARESHHNQPQHF. The J gene is TRBJ1-5, the V gene TRBV20-1; D unresolved. The CDR3 sequence is 14 residues long. Germline values: CDR1 DFQATT, CDR2 SNEGSKA (reference sequence). Trimming shortened V by 0 bases and J by 3 bases, and 9 bases separated the two germline ends.